Following are 27 T cell receptor beta chains from one sample sequenced in a study of T-cell reconstitution after alpha-beta-depleted transplantation in children. TCRbeta library construction was performed incorporating unique molecular identifiers. TCRdb ran MiXCR on the PCR reads and lists one entry per CDR3 protein. The sample gives about 1,000,000 distinct CDR3 sequences, about 30% of which show up once; 28% is in the top ten. This material consisted of PBMCs, mostly from graft donor cells, taken 360 days after TCRalphabeta/CD19-depleted stem cell transplant. These receptor sequences come from a boy under two years old who had a stem cell transplant for SCID, so the T cells may come from the graft donor.

The chain uses TRBV7-9 and TRBJ2-1, with D tentatively TRBD1 (6 bases). V was shortened by 1 base and J by 6 bases, with 16 bases between the two germline ends. Germline V gene lookup returns CDR1 SEHNR and CDR2 FQNEAQ (reference sequence). This CDR3 is built from 16 residues. CDR3 region: CASSLGTLRGPNEQFF. The CDR3 nucleotides are TGTGCCAGCAGCTTAGGGACCCTCAGGGGTCCCAATGAGCAGTTCTTC.

The rearrangement joins TRBV5-1 to TRBJ2-7; D gene unclear. Germline loops: CDR1 SGHRS, CDR2 YFSETQ. CDR3 length: 14 amino acids. Trimming took off 10 bases at V and 3 bases at J, with 20 bases between the two ends. The CDR3 is CAGCPASRSYEQYF. The CDR3, as DNA: TGCGCCGGGTGCCCTGCGAGCAGGAGCTACGAGCAGTACTTC.

The chain has TRBV7-2 and TRBJ2-3, with 9 bases matching TRBD1. Germline loops: CDR1 SGHTA, CDR2 FQGNSA. J lost 9 bases, V lost 6 bases, and 13 bases had no gene match. This CDR3 contains 15 residues. The CDR3: CASSRDRVPQITQYF. CDR3 bases: TGTGCCAGCAGTAGGGACAGGGTACCACAGATAACGCAGTATTTT.

The chain combines TRBV7-3 with TRBJ2-1; D may be TRBD1 (6 bases). The germline V and J ends were trimmed by 5 bases and 5 bases, with 16 bases remaining between them. Germline values: CDR1 SGHTA, CDR2 FQGTGA. The CDR3 extends over 15 amino acids. DNA of the CDR3: TGTGCCAGCAGCCTCATGACAGGTTTTAACAATGAGCAGTTCTTC. Its protein product is CASSLMTGFNNEQFF. The full variable domain, with the rest looked up from reference TRBV7-3 and TRBJ2-1, is GAGVSQTPSNKVTEKGKYVELRCDPISGHTALYWYRQSLGQGPEFLIYFQGTGAADDSGLPNDRFFAVRPEGSVSTLKIQRTERGDSAVYLCASSLMTGFNNEQFFGPGTRLTVL.

Remarks on this clonotype: A much larger clone differs from this one at a single base, so this may be a read error. The chain recombines TRBV5-1 with TRBJ2-6; no definite D call. Looked up from germline, CDR1 is SGHRS and CDR2 is YFSETQ. CDR3 size: 15 residues. The CDR3: CACSLVTAGANVLTF. The CDR3 DNA follows: TGCGCCTGCAGCTTGGTAACGGCTGGGGCCAACGTCCTGACTTTC.

This sequence joins TRBV29-1 and TRBJ2-3; TRBD1 might be the D (6 bases). CDR1 and CDR2 (germline): SQVTM, ANQGSEA. The CDR3 loop spans 15 amino acids. V dropped 1 base and J dropped 0 bases, with 11 bases sitting between them. The CDR3 DNA reads TGCAGCGTTGAAGTCGGTCAGGGGAGCACAGATACGCAGTATTTT. Translating gives CSVEVGQGSTDTQYF.

The chain recombines TRBV5-1 with TRBJ2-7; 8 positions match TRBD2. The length of the CDR3 is 16 residues. Germline V CDR1 and CDR2: SGHRS, YFSETQ. V lost 0 bases and J lost 0; bases outside the gene matches: 5. The CDR3 nucleotides are TGCGCCAGCAGCTTGGATGGCGGGGGGCTCTCCTACGAGCAGTACTTC. Residues: CASSLDGGGLSYEQYF.

V usage is TRBV20-1 and J usage is TRBJ2-7, with D perhaps being TRBD1 or TRBD2 (5 bases each). The germline V and J ends were trimmed by 5 bases and 6 bases, with 17 bases remaining between them. The V gene's germline CDR1 is DFQATT and CDR2 SNEGSKA (reference sequence). The CDR3 length is 13 residues. CDR3 nucleotides: TGCAGTGCTCAGGATACAGGACTCTCCGAGCAGTACTTC. It is translated as CSAQDTGLSEQYF.

This clonotype has just a few counts. This rearrangement joins TRBV4-2 to TRBJ2-3; D remains ambiguous. The CDR3 spans 17 residues. Germline V gene sequence: CDR1 LGHNA, CDR2 YNFKEQ. V dropped 1 base and J dropped 0 bases, with 14 bases sitting between them. The CDR3 sequence is CASSQGGFGGSTDTQYF. The CDR3 bases are TGTGCCAGCAGCCAAGGGGGTTTCGGCGGTAGCACAGATACGCAGTATTTT.

This clonotype was seen a handful of times. The chain uses TRBV20-1 and TRBJ2-1; D is unclear. Trimming left V 2 bases short and J 2 bases short, with 7 bases between. Germline V lookup: CDR1 DFQATT, CDR2 SNEGSKA (reference sequence). CDR3 length equals 13 residues. CDR3 protein: CSARPVTYNEQFF. The CDR3 nucleotides are TGCAGTGCTAGACCCGTTACCTACAATGAGCAGTTCTTC.

This chain joins TRBV15 and TRBJ2-5; possible D gene TRBD2, 5 bases. V gave up 5 bases and J gave up 5 bases, with 15 bases separating them. Germline V gives CDR1 LNHNV, CDR2 YYDKDF (reference sequence). This CDR3 spans 14 amino acids. CDR3 nucleotide sequence: TGTGCCACCAGCCCCATGAGGGTCGGCGAGACCCAGTACTTC. It codes for CATSPMRVGETQYF.

This clonotype was picked up one time. This rearrangement joins TRBV28 to TRBJ1-5; tentatively, D is TRBD1 (6 bases). Germline CDR1 MDHEN, CDR2 SYDVKM. The CDR3 sequence is 14 residues long. The V and J ends lost 7 bases and 4 bases respectively, with 14 bases between them. The CDR3 here is CASTQDRSNQPQHF. CDR3 coding DNA: TGTGCCAGCACCCAAGACAGGAGTAATCAGCCCCAGCATTTT.

This chain links TRBV20-1 with TRBJ2-3; 8 positions agree with TRBD2. V lost 3 bases to trimming and J lost 3 bases; unmatched junction nucleotides: 5. The CDR3 contains 14 residues. CDR1 is DFQATT, CDR2 SNEGSKA, per germline (reference sequence). The CDR3, as DNA: TGCAGTGCTAGGTCGGGGGGGGCAACAGATACGCAGTATTTT. It encodes CSARSGGATDTQYF.

This sequence joins TRBV7-9 and TRBJ2-1; perhaps D is TRBD1 or TRBD2 (5 bases each). The CDR3 has 17 amino acids. Trimming removed 5 bases from V and 1 base from J, with 18 bases in between. CDR1 and CDR2 from the germline V gene are SEHNR and FQNEAQ (reference sequence). This CDR3 is CASSPASPGPSYNEQFF. CDR3 DNA sequence: TGTGCCAGCAGCCCCGCTAGTCCGGGACCGTCCTACAATGAGCAGTTCTTC.

The V and J genes are TRBV5-1 and TRBJ2-7; tentative D call: TRBD1 (5 bases). With 0 bases removed from V and 5 bases from J, the gap between germline ends came to 21 bases. This CDR3 is 17 amino acids long. Germline V lookup: CDR1 SGHRS, CDR2 YFSETQ. The CDR3 DNA reads TGCGCCAGCAGCTTGGCAGTCTTGGGCAGGGTAGGGAACGAGCAGTACTTC. Translation: CASSLAVLGRVGNEQYF. The full variable domain, in which reference TRBV5-1 and TRBJ2-7 provide the parts outside the CDR3, is KAGVTQTPRYLIKTRGQQVTLSCSPISGHRSVSWYQQTPGQGLQFLFEYFSETQRNKGNFPGRFSGRQFSNSRSEMNVSTLELGDSALYLCASSLAVLGRVGNEQYFGPGTRLTVT.

V and J are TRBV2 and TRBJ2-2, with 8 bases lining up with TRBD1. Germline CDR1 reads SNHLY; CDR2 reads FYNNEI. The CDR3 has 16 residues. With 4 bases clipped from V and 1 base from J, the junction kept 5 bases outside the gene matches. The CDR3 DNA sequence: TGTGCCAGCAGTGGAAGGACAGGGAGGAACACCGGGGAGCTGTTTTTT. This codes for CASSGRTGRNTGELFF. Looking up the rest from reference TRBV2 and TRBJ2-2 gives the full variable domain: EPEVTQTPSHQVTQMGQEVILRCVPISNHLYFYWYRQILGQKVEFLVSFYNNEISEKSEIFDDQFSVERPDGSNFTLKIRSTKLEDSAMYFCASSGRTGRNTGELFFGEGSRLTVL.

The gene calls are TRBV20-1 and TRBJ2-3; no firm D call. V was trimmed by 0 bases and J by 4 bases, leaving 11 bases between them. The CDR3 is made up of 14 amino acids. Germline V gene lookup returns CDR1 DFQATT and CDR2 SNEGSKA (reference sequence). CDR3 in DNA: TGCAGTGCTAGAGATCGACGCGGCTCAGATACGCAGTATTTT. This encodes CSARDRRGSDTQYF.

This clonotype came up a few times. The chain employs TRBV7-9 and TRBJ2-5, with D possibly matching TRBD1 (5 bases). The CDR3 totals 14 residues. Trimming took 5 bases from V and 2 from J, leaving 12 bases between them. Germline CDR1 reads SEHNR; CDR2 reads FQNEAQ (reference sequence). The CDR3 protein is CASSEDRTQETQYF. In DNA, the CDR3 is TGTGCCAGCAGCGAAGACAGAACGCAAGAGACCCAGTACTTC.

A few counts support this clonotype. The V call is TRBV29-1, the J call TRBJ2-3, with unresolved D. The CDR3 extends over 10 amino acids. In germline, CDR1 is SQVTM, CDR2 ANQGSEA. With 5 bases removed from V and 3 bases from J, the gap between germline ends came to 3 bases. The CDR3 loop reads CSVRTDTQYF. The CDR3 nucleotides read TGCAGCGTTAGAACAGATACGCAGTATTTT.

In this sample, this clonotype turned up a few times. This chain connects TRBV5-1 to TRBJ1-2; 8 bases line up with TRBD1. Trimming at V came to 5 bases and at J to 9 bases, leaving 6 bases not matched to a gene. Germline assignment: CDR1 SGHRS and CDR2 YFSETQ. The CDR3 runs to 12 residues. CDR3 DNA: TGCGCCAGCAGTGGACAGGGTTTGAGCTACACCTTC. This sequence encodes CASSGQGLSYTF.

The rearrangement links TRBV10-3 to TRBJ2-5; 7 bases are a match to TRBD1. After removal of 6 bases from V and 5 bases from J, the junction contained 12 bases not matched to a gene. CDR1 ENHRY and CDR2 SYGVKD come from the germline V gene. The CDR3 spans 15 residues. In nucleotides, the CDR3 is TGTGCCATCAGCCGACAGGGCTTGGTATTGGAGACCCAGTACTTC. Protein: CAISRQGLVLETQYF.

This clonotype showed up just a few times. The chain has TRBV7-2 and TRBJ2-2; D not resolved. This CDR3 spans 15 amino acids. Germline loops: CDR1 SGHTA, CDR2 FQGNSA. V was cut by 1 base and J by 8 bases, with 14 bases left in between. CDR3 in DNA: TGTGCCAGCAGCTTAGTGGCAGAAGGAAGGGGGGAGCTGTTTTTT. Its protein product is CASSLVAEGRGELFF.

This rearrangement joins TRBV27 to TRBJ2-5; the D is unclear. V was pared by 6 bases and J by 1 base, with 9 bases between. The CDR3 has 13 amino acids. Germline CDR1 is MNHEY and CDR2 is SMNVEV (reference sequence). The CDR3 protein is CASRRTGQETQYF. CDR3 coding DNA: TGTGCCAGCAGGCGTACGGGCCAAGAGACCCAGTACTTC.

This clonotype was seen a handful of times. The rearrangement links TRBV7-3 to TRBJ2-3, with D perhaps TRBD2 (7 bases). The V gene's germline CDR1 is SGHTA and CDR2 FQGTGA. V lost 3 bases, J lost 1 base, and 14 bases lay in between. This CDR3 is 16 amino acids long. CDR3: CASSFTGGPRTDTQYF. The CDR3 nucleotides are TGTGCCAGCAGCTTTACGGGGGGCCCCCGCACAGATACGCAGTATTTT.

There are a few counts of this clonotype. The chain is built from TRBV7-7 and TRBJ2-6; weak D call: TRBD1 (6 bases). Trimming cost V 3 bases and J 1 base, with 13 bases left between them. From germline, CDR1 is SSHAT and CDR2 FNYEAQ (reference sequence). The CDR3 sequence is 17 residues long. The DNA of the CDR3 is TGTGCCAGCAGCTTCTTACCAGGGGTATCTGGGGCCAACGTCCTGACTTTC. It is translated as CASSFLPGVSGANVLTF.

The chain links TRBV7-7 to TRBJ2-5; D is tentatively TRBD1 or TRBD2 (5 bases each). Germline V gene sequence: CDR1 SSHAT, CDR2 FNYEAQ (reference sequence). The CDR3 runs to 16 residues. The V gene lost 0 bases and the J gene lost 2 bases, with 13 bases spanning the gap. The DNA of the CDR3 is TGTGCCAGCAGCTTAGCGAGGGGTTCGGGGCAAGAGACCCAGTACTTC. Translating gives CASSLARGSGQETQYF. Full variable domain (outside the CDR3, taken from reference TRBV7-7 and TRBJ2-5): GAGVSQSPRYKVTKRGQDVTLRCDPISSHATLYWYQQALGQGPEFLTYFNYEAQPDKSGLPSDRFSAERPEGSISTLTIQRTEQRDSAMYRCASSLARGSGQETQYFGPGTRLLVL.

The rearrangement links TRBV6-5 to TRBJ1-2; a weak D match, TRBD1 (6 bases). Deletions cut 0 bases from V and 0 bases from J, with 14 bases between. Germline-derived CDR1 and CDR2 are MNHEY and SVGAGI. CDR3 size: 17 residues. The CDR3 here is CASSYSHRRTANYGYTF. The CDR3 DNA reads TGTGCCAGCAGTTACTCTCACAGACGGACAGCTAACTATGGCTACACCTTC.